This T cell receptor (beta chain) was sequenced during a study of CD8 T cells in ankylosing spondylitis. General study results and limits: The study looked at matched synovial fluid samples from ankylosing spondylitis patients. Disease-linked clones were reported to be significantly enriched there. Seemingly characteristic of ankylosing spondylitis blood was a TCR beta motif consisting of about 8 highly homologous variants. Previous work reported some of these motif variants in the synovial fluid and blood of reactive arthritis.

Trimming shortened V by 3 bases and J by 6 bases, and 20 bases separated the two germline ends. Germline CDR1 is LGHNA and CDR2 is YSLEER. This CDR3 region has 17 residues. In this sample, this clonotype turned up many times. Its specificity is not known. By quantitative 5'-RACE with molecular barcodes, the TCR beta libraries were made. TCRdb re-derived calls from the 5' RACE reads in MiXCR, one entry per CDR3 protein. The table records about 210,000 distinct CDR3 sequences, more than 5.5% of them present only once. The sequence was obtained from a male donor with ankylosing spondylitis. The chain carries TRBV4-3 and TRBJ2-2; possible D gene TRBD2, 5 bases. The material sequenced was blood, either unsorted or a sorted T cell fraction (not recorded which). The CDR3 is CASSQAGAGLGPGELFF. CDR3 nucleotides: TGCGCCAGCAGCCAGGCCGGTGCGGGTCTCGGGCCCGGGGAGCTGTTTTTT.